This entry concerns a single T cell receptor (beta chain). The CDR3 length is 13 residues. Between the trimmed V and J ends, which lost 6 bases and 8 bases, there was a span of 13 bases. Germline loops: CDR1 MNHEY, CDR2 SVGAGI. This sample is part of a study of control samples from healthy donors and cancer patients. The protocol was immunoSEQ multiplex PCR, while the TCRdb copy is restricted to in-frame clones and leaves out a portion. The table includes roughly 190,000 clones, about 91% detected once. The gene calls are TRBV6-5 and TRBJ1-4; D is unresolved. Sequencing input: blood. The sequence was collected from a man aged 30 to 39 in good health. The CDR3 DNA reads TGTGCCAGCAGCCCCGGGCTTTTGGAAAAACTGTTTTTT. It translates to CASSPGLLEKLFF.